The sequence of this TCR beta chain was determined in a study of T cells in tumors after PD-1 blockade. Study outcomes and limitations: Approximately 41% of tumor TCR clonotypes were also found in blood. Clonal replacement, not reinvigoration, is suggested for expanded exhausted CD8+ clones after therapy.

Sequenced by immunoSEQ multiplex PCR; TCRdb stores in-frame clones only, minus some. The sample records fewer than 15,000 clones, 63% being singletons. Germline CDR1 is SGHKS and CDR2 is YYEKEE (reference sequence). The CDR3 numbers 13 amino acids, ends counted. This clone was counted only a few times. Its antigen is undetermined. No DNA is shown, since the ends of the CDR3 on it are uncertain; the CDR3 is the one TCRdb lists. V and J are TRBV5-5 and TRBJ2-3. The TCR sequence derives from a human donor with cutaneous squamous cell carcinoma. The material sequenced was tumor tissue, taken before anti-PD-1 treatment. CDR3 region: CASILGFTDTQYF.